Listed below are T cell receptor beta chains from one sample, sequenced in a study of T-cell reconstitution after alpha-beta-depleted transplantation in children. TCRdb redid the calling of the PCR reads with MiXCR, one entry per CDR3 protein. The table lists hundreds of thousands of distinct CDR3 sequences, about a tenth of them singletons. The sequences come from PBMCs, collected before TCRalphabeta/CD19-depleted stem cell transplant. The receptor source for this set is a boy under two years old with acute myeloid leukemia, due to receive a stem cell transplant. CDR3s include the opening cysteine and the closing phenylalanine or tryptophan. Each record gives: V gene, D gene, clone size, J gene, CDR3 DNA, CDR3 protein. A D gene is named only where the DNA matches it firmly. A clone size is listed for some rows: how often the clone was seen (once, few, many), or a class if it is expanded.

>TRBV21-1|.|many|TRBJ2-7
TGTGCCAGCAGCAAAAAGGGTCCCCCCACCTACGAGCAGTACTTC
CASSKKGPPTYEQYF
>TRBV19|.|.|TRBJ2-2
TGTGCCAGTAGTCTAACCGCCTTTGATTCGAACACCGGGGAGCTGTTTTTT
CASSLTAFDSNTGELFF
>TRBV5-1|.|many|TRBJ2-7
TGCGCCAGCAGCTTGGTAGAGAGCTCCTACGAGCAGTACTTC
CASSLVESSYEQYF
>TRBV4-1|.|many|TRBJ2-1
TGCGCCAGCAGCCAAGTTGGCAGAAGCTCCTACAATGAGCAGTTCTTC
CASSQVGRSSYNEQFF
>TRBV2|TRBD2|.|TRBJ2-5
TGTGCCAGCGTTCCGGGACTAGCGGGGGGGCGAGAGACCCAGTACTTC
CASVPGLAGGRETQYF
>TRBV10-3|TRBD2|.|TRBJ2-1
TGTGCCATCAGTGAAGGGTGGCTAGCGGTCGTCAATGAGCAGTTCTTC
CAISEGWLAVVNEQFF
>TRBV6-2/TRBV6-3|TRBD2|.|TRBJ2-5
TGTGCCAGCAGTTACCAAACTAGCGGGAGCGGGGAGACCCAGTACTTC
CASSYQTSGSGETQYF
>TRBV21-1|.|many|TRBJ1-1
TGTGCCAGCAGCAAAGGTGAGGTACACGGCATGAACACTGAAGCTTTCTTT
CASSKGEVHGMNTEAFF
>TRBV6-5|.|many|TRBJ1-1
TGTGCCAGCAGTTCGGCGTGGGGCCACGCGAACACTGAAGCTTTCTTT
CASSSAWGHANTEAFF
>TRBV2|.|few|TRBJ2-6
TGTGCCAGCAGCCAAAGGGGGGCAGGCGGGAACGTCCTGACTTTC
CASSQRGAGGNVLTF
>TRBV18|.|.|TRBJ2-7
TGTGCCAGCGCACGGGACCGCTCCTACGAGCAGTACTTC
CASARDRSYEQYF
>TRBV6-2/TRBV6-3|.|many|TRBJ2-7
TGTGCCAGCAGTTACAGGATCAGGGGCCACGAGCAGTACTTC
CASSYRIRGHEQYF
>TRBV28|.|many|TRBJ2-7
TGTGCCAGCTCCCAGGGCATTTACGAGCAGTACTTC
CASSQGIYEQYF
>TRBV5-1|.|many|TRBJ2-3
TGCGCCAGCAGCTGGGGCGACGCCAGGGGCCAGGCGCAGTATTTT
CASSWGDARGQAQYF
>TRBV3-1|.|few|TRBJ2-7
TGTGCCAGCAGCCGGACGAGCGAGCAGTACTTC
CASSRTSEQYF
>TRBV4-3|.|many|TRBJ1-3
TGCGCCAGCAGCCAAGACAGAGCTACTGGAAACACCATATATTTT
CASSQDRATGNTIYF
>TRBV6-6|.|many|TRBJ1-1
TGTGCCAGCAGTTACTCGTGGGGCACTGAAGCTTTCTTT
CASSYSWGTEAFF
>TRBV7-8|.|many|TRBJ1-4
TGTGCCAGCAGCTTCAGGAAAGGGGGTGAAAAACTGTTTTTT
CASSFRKGGEKLFF
>TRBV29-1|TRBD2|.|TRBJ2-2
TGCAGCGTTGTAGGACTAGCGGGAAGTGGGGAGCTGTTTTTT
CSVVGLAGSGELFF
>TRBV7-7|TRBD1|.|TRBJ2-5
TGTGCCAGCAGCCTCAGTAGGACAGGGGGCCAAGAGACCCAGTACTTC
CASSLSRTGGQETQYF
>TRBV5-6|TRBD2|.|TRBJ2-1
TGTGCCAGCAGCTTAGGACTAGCGGCCTTCTGGCAGTTCTTC
CASSLGLAAFWQFF
>TRBV20-1|.|.|TRBJ2-3
TGCAGTGCTACAGGGGGCACAGATACGCAGTATTTT
CSATGGTDTQYF
>TRBV5-1|.|many|TRBJ1-4
TGCGCCAGCACCCAGGGGCAGACGACTAATGAAAAACTGTTTTTT
CASTQGQTTNEKLFF
>TRBV4-2|.|few|TRBJ2-1
TGTGCCAGCAGCCAAGGGAGGGGTAGGGGGTATAAGCAGTTCTTC
CASSQGRGRGYKQFF
>TRBV7-9|TRBD2|many|TRBJ2-5
TGTGCCAGCAGCCCTCGACTAGCGGGGAGGGAGACCCAGTACTTC
CASSPRLAGRETQYF
>TRBV2|.|few|TRBJ2-7
TGTGCCAGCAGTGAAAGGCAGCTCTACGAGCAGTACTTC
CASSERQLYEQYF
>TRBV19|TRBD2|.|TRBJ2-7
TGTGCCAGTAGTATAGGGGGACTAGGGTTTTCCTACGAGCAGTACTTC
CASSIGGLGFSYEQYF
>TRBV28|TRBD1|many|TRBJ1-5
TGTGCCAGCAGGGGGGACAGCTACGCGAATCAGCCCCAGCATTTT
CASRGDSYANQPQHF
>TRBV5-4|.|few|TRBJ2-6
TGTGCCAGCAGCTTGAAGGGAAACTCTGGGGCCAACGTCCTGACTTTC
CASSLKGNSGANVLTF
>TRBV12-3/TRBV12-4|TRBD2|many|TRBJ2-5
TGTGCCAGCAGTTTAGATCCTAGCGGGGGTCGGGAAGAGACCCAGTACTTC
CASSLDPSGGREETQYF
>TRBV3-1|TRBD1|many|TRBJ1-2
TGTGCCAGCAGCCAAGGGATGAATTCAGGACAGGGTTATGGCTACACCTTC
CASSQGMNSGQGYGYTF
>TRBV11-3|.|many|TRBJ2-2
TGTGCCAGCAGCTTAGATTTCGGCGGGAACACCGGGGAGCTGTTTTTT
CASSLDFGGNTGELFF
>TRBV7-8|TRBD2|many|TRBJ2-1
TGTGCCAGCAGCTTGCGAGCGGGAGGTGAGGAGCAGTTCTTC
CASSLRAGGEEQFF
>TRBV5-1|.|.|TRBJ2-7
TGCGCCAGCAGCTTCCTGGACAGTCGTCCCTACGAGCAGTACTTC
CASSFLDSRPYEQYF
>TRBV29-1|TRBD1|many|TRBJ2-7
TGCAGCGTTGTCGGGACAGGGGTCTACGAGCAGTACTTC
CSVVGTGVYEQYF
>TRBV4-2|.|many|TRBJ2-7
TGTGCCAGCAGCCAAGAAAGGGATAGGGAGCAGTACTTC
CASSQERDREQYF
>TRBV20-1|TRBD1|many|TRBJ1-2
TGCAGTGCTAACCCAGGACAGGGGGCGAGAAATGGCTACACCTTC
CSANPGQGARNGYTF
>TRBV20-1|.|many|TRBJ1-5
TGCAGTGCTAGAGAGGAAGGACCCCCTTATCAGCCCCAGCATTTT
CSAREEGPPYQPQHF
>TRBV3-1|TRBD1|few|TRBJ1-2
TGTGCCAGCAGCCAGCATCGACGGGACAGGGCGGGCTATGGCTACACCTTC
CASSQHRRDRAGYGYTF
>TRBV12-3/TRBV12-4|.|many|TRBJ2-3
TGTGCCAGCACCCCCGGGGATAGCGGCCTCACAGATACGCAGTATTTT
CASTPGDSGLTDTQYF
>TRBV25-1|TRBD2|many|TRBJ2-1
TGTGCCAGCAGTGAACGGGGCGGGAGCAATGAGCAGTTCTTC
CASSERGGSNEQFF
>TRBV6-5|TRBD2|many|TRBJ2-6
TGTGCCAGCAGTTACTCGGGGAGGGCCGGGGCCAACGTCCTGACTTTC
CASSYSGRAGANVLTF
>TRBV5-1|TRBD1|.|TRBJ2-2
TGCGCCAGCCGCCGTTGGACAGGGGATACCGGGGAGCTGTTTTTT
CASRRWTGDTGELFF
>TRBV18|.|many|TRBJ1-2
TGTGCCAGCTCAACACAGGGTAATGGCTACACCTTC
CASSTQGNGYTF
>TRBV6-5|.|.|TRBJ1-2
TGTGCCAGCAGTTACACTAACTATGGCTACACCTTC
CASSYTNYGYTF
>TRBV5-1|.|many|TRBJ2-3
TGCGCCAGCAGCTTGATCCGGGGCCTAAAGGCAGATACGCAGTATTTT
CASSLIRGLKADTQYF
>TRBV2|.|few|TRBJ2-3
TGTGCCAGCAGTGGTCCCCCCGTGGGCCTAGCGCGGACAGATACGCAGTATTTT
CASSGPPVGLARTDTQYF
>TRBV7-2|.|many|TRBJ2-7
TGTGCCAGCAGCTTGGGCGTGACAGTCTACGAGCAGTACTTC
CASSLGVTVYEQYF
>TRBV18|.|.|TRBJ2-2
TGTGCCAGCTCATCGCGCAGGGCGAACACCGGGGAGCTGTTTTTT
CASSSRRANTGELFF
>TRBV9|.|many|TRBJ1-4
TGTGCCAGCAGCGTAGGAGCCGCTCCAACTAATGAAAAACTGTTTTTT
CASSVGAAPTNEKLFF
>TRBV20-1|.|many|TRBJ2-1
TGCAGTGCCAGGGCCGACAATGAGCAGTTCTTC
CSARADNEQFF